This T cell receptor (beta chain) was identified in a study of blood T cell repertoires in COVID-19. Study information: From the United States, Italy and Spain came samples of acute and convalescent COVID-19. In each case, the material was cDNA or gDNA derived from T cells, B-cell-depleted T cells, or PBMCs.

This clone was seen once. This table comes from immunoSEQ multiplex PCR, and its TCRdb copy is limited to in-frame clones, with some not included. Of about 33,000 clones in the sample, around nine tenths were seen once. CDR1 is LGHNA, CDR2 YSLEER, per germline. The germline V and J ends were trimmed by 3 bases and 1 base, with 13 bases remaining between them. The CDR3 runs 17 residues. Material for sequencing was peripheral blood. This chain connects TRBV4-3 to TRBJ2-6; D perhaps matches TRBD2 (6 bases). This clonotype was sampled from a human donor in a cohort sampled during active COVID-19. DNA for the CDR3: TGCGCCAGCAGCCAGGGGGACGGACTATCTGGGGCCAACGTCCTGACTTTC. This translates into CASSQGDGLSGANVLTF.